Detailed here is one T cell receptor beta chain. Its cognate antigen is unknown. The donors gave bone marrow, and they were healthy. This entry is derived from a study of cytomegalovirus exposure and HLA in healthy donors. Whole-study results and caveats: Later analysis revealed greater clonal expansion in HLA-associated TCR beta chains than in equally common others. According to the study, 180 or so TCR beta chains were cytomegalovirus-associated.

Both 60 Vbeta primers and 13 Jbeta primers went into the PCR. Sequenced by immunoSEQ multiplex PCR; TCRdb stores in-frame clones only, minus some. The sample yields about 64,000 clones, approximately 80% seen once. The germline V and J ends were trimmed by 4 bases and 5 bases, with 11 bases remaining between them. From germline, CDR1 is SGHAT and CDR2 FQNNGV. The CDR3 covers 14 residues. The clonotype was recovered from a man in his late teens or twenties in good health and CMV-seropositive. Sample: PBMCs. J is TRBJ1-4 and V is TRBV11-2; TRBD1 might be the D (6 bases). In DNA, the CDR3 is TGTGCCAGCAGCTCCGGGGGGGCGAATGAAAAACTGTTTTTT. Protein product: CASSSGGANEKLFF.